This T cell receptor beta chain was captured by sequencing in a study of radiotherapy plus CTLA-4 blockade in lung cancer. Study information: Across the patients, objective responses occurred in more than 15%, and disease control in roughly 30%. Study-level results: It was early blood T cell clone dynamics, with interferon-beta, that reportedly best predicted response. Peripheral blood showed expansion of tumor-derived TCR clones after radiotherapy and ipilimumab.

Concerning this clone: What it binds is not known.

V lost 5 bases to trimming and J lost 0 bases; unmatched junction nucleotides: 3. Germline loops: CDR1 SGHTA, CDR2 FQGTGA. CDR3 length: 14 amino acids. Repertoires were generated with immunoSEQ multiplex PCR, while TCRdb's copy carries only in-frame clones and drops some. The profile shows roughly 32,000 clones, approximately 70% of them singletons. People whose metastatic non-small-cell lung cancer was chemo-refractory got focal radiation along with CTLA-4 blockade by ipilimumab. The sample in question was peripheral blood, obtained from a patient treated with radiotherapy plus ipilimumab. The sequence was obtained from a human donor with non-small cell lung cancer who had stable disease on radiotherapy plus ipilimumab. The rearrangement joins TRBV7-3 to TRBJ1-1, with 7 positions matching TRBD1. CDR3 DNA: TGTGCCAGCAGCCCAGGGGGTATGAACACTGAAGCTTTCTTT. The encoded protein is CASSPGGMNTEAFF.